This T cell receptor beta chain was observed in a study of blood T cell repertoires in COVID-19. The CDR3 loop spans 12 amino acids. Germline CDR1 is SQVTM and CDR2 is ANQGSEA. Trimming removed 2 bases from V and 6 bases from J, with 7 bases in between. Sequencing used immunoSEQ multiplex PCR; TCRdb keeps in-frame clones, though not all of them. The sample carries 110,000 or so clones, approximately 85% recorded once. This TCR came from a man aged 40-49 years with acute or convalescent COVID-19. V usage is TRBV29-1 and J usage is TRBJ1-4; D is ambiguous. The sequencing input was peripheral blood. CDR3 nucleotides: TGCAGCGTTGAACGGGGTGATGAAAAACTGTTTTTT. Translated: CSVERGDEKLFF.